The 25 T cell receptor beta chains reported below all come from one sample, sequenced in a study of blood T cell repertoires in COVID-19. Method: immunoSEQ multiplex PCR; TCRdb's copy keeps in-frame clones and lacks some. The table records roughly 29,000 clones, 81% of them present only once. Sequencing was done on a sample of peripheral blood. The receptor source for this set is a woman aged 60-75 years with acute or convalescent COVID-19.

The chain uses TRBV7-3 and TRBJ1-2; D unresolved. The CDR3 loop spans 14 amino acids. Trimming took 4 bases from V and 4 from J, leaving 13 bases between them. CDR1 SGHTA and CDR2 FQGTGA come from the germline V gene. The CDR3 DNA follows: TGTGCCAGCAGCTCTGGACCCAGCGGCTATGGCTACACCTTC. This sequence encodes CASSSGPSGYGYTF.

The rearrangement joins TRBV27 to TRBJ2-7; D gene unclear. The germline V gene encodes CDR1 MNHEY and CDR2 SMNVEV (reference sequence). V lost 1 base, J lost 0 bases, and 13 bases lay in between. This CDR3 is built from 16 residues. The CDR3 DNA sequence: TGTGCCAGCAGTTTATTTCCCGGTTCTCCCTCCTACGAGCAGTACTTC. Translating gives CASSLFPGSPSYEQYF.

This clone was detected only once. The V gene is TRBV20-1, the J gene TRBJ2-7; 8 bases fit TRBD1. The CDR3 has 14 amino acids. V gave up 3 bases and J gave up 2 bases; unmatched junction bases: 6. Germline CDR1 and CDR2: DFQATT and SNEGSKA (reference sequence). CDR3 sequence reads: CSASSGQGAYEQYF. Here the CDR3 DNA reads TGCAGTGCTAGTAGTGGACAGGGAGCCTACGAGCAGTACTTC.

The chain combines TRBV28 with TRBJ1-1; D not certain. The CDR3 is made up of 11 amino acids. Trimming left V 1 base short and J 10 bases short, with 7 bases between. CDR1 is MDHEN and CDR2 is SYDVKM in the germline V gene. CDR3 sequence reads: CASSLFPVAFF. The DNA of the CDR3 is TGTGCCAGCAGTTTATTTCCGGTAGCTTTCTTT.

The chain employs TRBV5-4 and TRBJ2-5; 7 bases match TRBD1. Germline lookup yields CDR1 SGHNT and CDR2 YYREEE (reference sequence). The CDR3 runs to 14 residues. J gave up 2 bases and V 2 bases, and 3 bases lay outside the gene matches. CDR3 nucleotides: TGTGCCAGCAGCTTAAGGGACAGTCAAGAGACCCAGTACTTC. It specifies CASSLRDSQETQYF.

The V call is TRBV2, the J call TRBJ1-1; D not resolved. CDR1 is SNHLY, CDR2 FYNNEI, per germline. The CDR3 is 16 amino acids. The ends were cut back, 6 bases at V and 1 base at J, with 18 bases in the middle. CDR3 residues: CASRIYGMTSNTEAFF. The CDR3 DNA reads TGTGCCAGCAGAATCTACGGGATGACCTCGAACACTGAAGCTTTCTTT.

This clone showed up just once. The genes are TRBV21-1 and TRBJ1-1; the table's D gene call, TRBD1, was not cross checked with the DNA. TRBV21-1 is marked as a pseudogene. There are 13 residues in the CDR3. CDR3 nucleotide sequence: TGTGCCAGCAGCAAAGAAGGCGACAGACAAGCTTTCTTT. It is translated as CASSKEGDRQAFF.

The chain has TRBV2 and TRBJ1-5; 9 nucleotides match TRBD1. The CDR3 sequence is 15 residues long. With V trimmed by 8 bases and J by 4 bases, 9 bases remained unmatched. Germline-derived CDR1 and CDR2 are SNHLY and FYNNEI. CDR3 coding DNA: TGTGCCAGCCGAGGGTCAGGGACAGGGAATCAGCCCCAGCATTTT. Translated: CASRGSGTGNQPQHF.

The genes are TRBV28 and TRBJ1-1; D not resolved. Trimming took off 3 bases at V and 1 base at J, with 6 bases between the two ends. The CDR3 is made up of 13 amino acids. Germline-derived CDR1 and CDR2 are MDHEN and SYDVKM. CDR3 protein: CASSFSQNTEAFF. CDR3 nucleotide sequence: TGTGCCAGCAGTTTTAGCCAGAACACTGAAGCTTTCTTT.

V usage is TRBV2 and J usage is TRBJ2-7; D unresolved. Trimming cost V 5 bases and J 2 bases, with 4 bases left between them. CDR1 SNHLY and CDR2 FYNNEI come from the germline V gene. This CDR3 spans 11 amino acids. The CDR3 is CASSLAYEQYF. The CDR3 nucleotides read TGTGCCAGCAGTCTAGCCTACGAGCAGTACTTC.

The chain carries TRBV28 and TRBJ1-5; D is possibly TRBD1 (6 bases). The germline CDR1 and CDR2 sequences are MDHEN and SYDVKM. Trimming shortened V by 5 bases and J by 9 bases, and 17 bases separated the two germline ends. The CDR3 sequence is 14 residues long. DNA for the CDR3: TGTGCCAGCAGTAAAACAGGAGTACAGGGGCCCCAGCATTTT. Translating gives CASSKTGVQGPQHF.

The V and J genes are TRBV19 and TRBJ2-1; 11 bases are a match to TRBD2. Per the germline V gene, CDR1 is LNHDA and CDR2 is SQIVND (reference sequence). Trimming removed 5 bases from V and 7 bases from J; junction bases left unmatched: 10. The CDR3 extends over 16 amino acids. CDR3 in DNA: TGTGCCAGTAGTGTGCTAGCGGGGGGAGGCGTGAATGAGCAGTTCTTC. It specifies CASSVLAGGGVNEQFF.

The rearrangement joins TRBV7-9 to TRBJ1-6; 10 nucleotides match TRBD1. V lost 6 bases and J lost 8; bases outside the gene matches: 7. The germline V gene has CDR1 SEHNR and CDR2 FQNEAQ (reference sequence). The CDR3 consists of 15 residues. The CDR3 bases are TGTGCCAGCAGTCAGACAGGGGGCATGGATTCACCCCTCCACTTT. Amino acids: CASSQTGGMDSPLHF.

The genes are TRBV6-5 and TRBJ1-1, with 7 bases fitting TRBD1. V shed 4 bases and J 0 bases; nucleotides not matched to a gene: 5. Germline loops: CDR1 MNHEY, CDR2 SVGAGI. The CDR3 is made up of 15 amino acids. Here the CDR3 reads CASSLGTAMNTEAFF. The CDR3 nucleotides read TGTGCCAGCAGTTTGGGGACAGCAATGAACACTGAAGCTTTCTTT.

The chain uses TRBV2 and TRBJ1-5, with D possibly TRBD1 on 5 matching bases. There are 14 residues in the CDR3. V was clipped by 2 bases and J by 9 bases, with 14 bases between them. The germline gives CDR1 SNHLY, CDR2 FYNNEI. Here the CDR3 DNA reads TGTGCCAGCAGTGAAACGGGGGGGATCTGGCCCCAGCATTTT. It encodes CASSETGGIWPQHF.

The rearrangement links TRBV19 to TRBJ1-2; TRBD1 aligns across 8 bases. CDR1 is LNHDA, CDR2 SQIVND, per germline (reference sequence). CDR3 length: 16 amino acids. The J segment lost 8 bases and the V segment lost 4 bases, leaving 15 bases of the junction unmatched. CDR3 sequence (DNA): TGTGCCAGTAGTACCGGGACAGGACAGATGGCGGGCGGCTACACCTTC. Translated, it gives CASSTGTGQMAGGYTF.

In DNA form, the CDR3 reads TGCGCCAGCAGCTTGACAGGGTTTAGTACTAATGAAAAACTGTTTTTT. This encodes CASSLTGFSTNEKLFF. The chain links TRBV5-1 to TRBJ1-4; D perhaps matches TRBD1 (6 bases). This CDR3 is 16 amino acids long. CDR1 is SGHRS, CDR2 YFSETQ, per germline. Trimming cost V 1 base and J 2 bases, with 12 bases left between them.

V is TRBV19 and J is TRBJ1-1; the D gene is possibly TRBD1 (5 bases). Germline V gives CDR1 LNHDA, CDR2 SQIVND (reference sequence). Trimming took off 1 base at V and 5 bases at J, with 17 bases between the two ends. The CDR3 loop spans 16 amino acids. CDR3 in DNA: TGTGCCAGTAGTATAGCTGGGGGGGGTGTTTGGACTGAAGCTTTCTTT. This encodes CASSIAGGGVWTEAFF.

The DNA of the CDR3 is TGTGCCAGCTCACCGCAGGGGCCCGCATTGAACACTGAAGCTTTCTTT. Its protein product is CASSPQGPALNTEAFF. The chain joins TRBV18 to TRBJ1-1; D perhaps matches TRBD1 (6 bases). From germline, CDR1 is KGHSH and CDR2 LQKENI. This CDR3 spans 16 amino acids. The germline V and J ends were trimmed by 3 bases and 0 bases, with 14 bases remaining between them.

The chain recombines TRBV3-1 (or the pseudogene TRBV3-2) with TRBJ1-1, with TRBD1 matching over 8 bases. The CDR3 covers 14 residues. With V trimmed by 4 bases and J by 4 bases, 5 bases remained unmatched. The germline gives CDR1 LGHDT, CDR2 YNNKEL (reference sequence). In DNA, the CDR3 is TGTGCCAGCAGCCGGGACAGGTCAGGCACTGAAGCTTTCTTT. It codes for CASSRDRSGTEAFF.

This clone was picked up a small number of times. This chain uses TRBV28 with TRBJ1-2, with TRBD1 matching 7 bases. Germline values: CDR1 MDHEN, CDR2 SYDVKM. The CDR3 extends over 15 amino acids. The V gene end was trimmed by 5 bases and the J gene end by 3 bases; junction bases not matched to a gene: 9. This CDR3 reads CASSNHRGDHYGYTF. The CDR3 bases are TGTGCCAGCAGTAACCACAGGGGCGACCACTATGGCTACACCTTC.

This chain uses TRBV3-1 (or the pseudogene TRBV3-2) with TRBJ2-5; 11 bases fit TRBD2. This CDR3 is 16 amino acids long. The V gene end was trimmed by 3 bases and the J gene end by 5 bases; junction bases not matched to a gene: 8. The germline V gene has CDR1 LGHDT and CDR2 YNNKEL (reference sequence). DNA for the CDR3: TGTGCCAGCAGCCACCGTAGCGGGGGGGCCGGGGAGACCCAGTACTTC. The encoded protein is CASSHRSGGAGETQYF.

The chain couples TRBV12-3 or TRBV12-4 to TRBJ1-6, with D possibly TRBD1 on 5 matching bases. This CDR3 contains 13 residues. V dropped 7 bases and J dropped 7 bases, with 11 bases sitting between them. CDR3 DNA: TGTGCCAGCAAGGGGACTCTAAATTCACCCCTCCACTTT. It specifies CASKGTLNSPLHF.

This clone has only a few counts. The chain employs TRBV3-1 (or the pseudogene TRBV3-2) and TRBJ2-7; D not resolved. Trimming pared 0 bases from V and 4 bases from J, leaving 13 bases between. Germline V CDR1 and CDR2: LGHDT, YNNKEL (reference sequence). There are 15 residues in the CDR3. Here the CDR3 reads CASSQENLRIYEQYF. The CDR3 coding sequence is TGTGCCAGCAGCCAAGAGAATTTGCGGATTTACGAGCAGTACTTC.

The V gene is TRBV21-1, the J gene TRBJ1-4; TRBD1, as called in the table, went unchecked against the DNA. TRBV21-1 represents a pseudogene. This CDR3 region has 15 residues. DNA for the CDR3: TGTGCCAGCAGCAAACCGGACAGGGTGGATGAAAAACTGTTTTTT. It specifies CASSKPDRVDEKLFF.